The 2 T cell receptor beta chains presented below share a single source sample, sequenced in a study of response to subunit inactivated influenza vaccine. TCRdb re-called the RT-PCR reads with MiXCR, one entry per CDR3 protein. Among more than 250,000 distinct CDR3 sequences, just over 20% were seen once, and the ten largest hold around 9.6%. Sequencing was performed on PBMCs from blood, taken about 20 months after vaccination. The receptors were gathered from a man between 50 and 75 years old who received an inactivated influenza vaccine.

Turning to this clonotype: Since the CDR3 does not end with the conserved phenylalanine or tryptophan, this likely comes from a read error. No DNA is shown, since the ends of the CDR3 on it are uncertain; the CDR3 is the one TCRdb lists. The V gene is TRBV27, the J gene TRBJ1-1. Germline CDR1 reads MNHEY; CDR2 reads SMNVEV (reference sequence). The CDR3 has 15 residues if both end residues are counted. The CDR3 sequence is CASSLKAGSNTEAFL.

This chain connects TRBV28 to TRBJ1-2; D gene ambiguous. CDR3 length: 14 residues. Looked up from germline, CDR1 is MDHEN and CDR2 is SYDVKM. V was trimmed by 6 bases and J by 1 base, leaving 12 bases between them. For the CDR3, the DNA is TGTGCCAGCAGCCTCCGGGGAATTAACTATGGCTACACCTTC. It encodes CASSLRGINYGYTF.